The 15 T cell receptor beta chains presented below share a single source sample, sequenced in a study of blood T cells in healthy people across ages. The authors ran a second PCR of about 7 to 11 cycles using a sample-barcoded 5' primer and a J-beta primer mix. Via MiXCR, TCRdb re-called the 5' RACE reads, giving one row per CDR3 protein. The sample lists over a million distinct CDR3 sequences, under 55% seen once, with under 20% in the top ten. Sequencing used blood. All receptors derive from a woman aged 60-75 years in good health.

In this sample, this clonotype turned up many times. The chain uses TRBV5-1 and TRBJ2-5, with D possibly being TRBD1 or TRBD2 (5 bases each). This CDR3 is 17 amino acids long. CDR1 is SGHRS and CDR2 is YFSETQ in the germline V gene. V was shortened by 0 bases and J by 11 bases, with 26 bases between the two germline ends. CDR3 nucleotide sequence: TGCGCCAGCAGCTTGGATGGAAATCCCAGGGCCTTTAGGGAGCAGTACTTC. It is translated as CASSLDGNPRAFREQYF. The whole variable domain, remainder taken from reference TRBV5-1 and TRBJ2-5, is KAGVTQTPRYLIKTRGQQVTLSCSPISGHRSVSWYQQTPGQGLQFLFEYFSETQRNKGNFPGRFSGRQFSNSRSEMNVSTLELGDSALYLCASSLDGNPRAFREQYFGPGTRLLVL.

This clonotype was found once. The CDR3 DNA sequence: TGTGCCAGCAGCCGCCCGATGGGCGCGTCCTACGAGCAGTACTTC. Protein sequence: CASSRPMGASYEQYF. The rearrangement uses TRBV5-4 and TRBJ2-4; D is ambiguous. The end of the DNA aligns better with TRBJ2-7, so the J call may be wrong. From germline, CDR1 is SGHNT and CDR2 YYREEE (reference sequence). The CDR3 extends over 15 amino acids.

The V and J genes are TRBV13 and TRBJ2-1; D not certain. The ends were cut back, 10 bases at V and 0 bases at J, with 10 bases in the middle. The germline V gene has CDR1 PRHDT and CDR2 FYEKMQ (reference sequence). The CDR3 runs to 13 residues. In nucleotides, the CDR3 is TGTGCCACCTCCAGAAGCTCCTACAATGAGCAGTTCTTC. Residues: CATSRSSYNEQFF.

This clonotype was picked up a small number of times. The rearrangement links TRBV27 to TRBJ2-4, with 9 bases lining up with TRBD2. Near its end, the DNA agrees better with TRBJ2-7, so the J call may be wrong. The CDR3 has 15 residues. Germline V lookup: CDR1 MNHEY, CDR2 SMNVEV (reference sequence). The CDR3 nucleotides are TGTGCCAGCAGTTTTGTGACTAGCGGAACCTACGAGCAGTACTTC. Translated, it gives CASSFVTSGTYEQYF.

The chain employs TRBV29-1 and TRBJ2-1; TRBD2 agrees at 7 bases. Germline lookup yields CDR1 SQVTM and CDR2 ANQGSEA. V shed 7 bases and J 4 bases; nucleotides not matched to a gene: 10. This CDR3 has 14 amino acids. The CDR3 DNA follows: TGCAGCGCGGAGCGGGGCGCCAGATACAATGAGCAGTTCTTC. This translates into CSAERGARYNEQFF.

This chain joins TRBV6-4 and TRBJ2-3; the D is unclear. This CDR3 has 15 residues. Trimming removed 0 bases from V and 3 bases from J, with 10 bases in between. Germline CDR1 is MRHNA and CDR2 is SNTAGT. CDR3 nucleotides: TGTGCCAGCAGTGACTCGACCAGACCAACAGATACGCAGTATTTT. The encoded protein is CASSDSTRPTDTQYF.

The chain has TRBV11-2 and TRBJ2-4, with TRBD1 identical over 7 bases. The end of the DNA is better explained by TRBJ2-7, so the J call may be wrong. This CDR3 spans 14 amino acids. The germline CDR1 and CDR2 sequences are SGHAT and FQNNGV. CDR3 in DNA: TGTGCCAGCAGCCCCGACAGGGCGCCCTACGAGCAGTACTTC. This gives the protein CASSPDRAPYEQYF.

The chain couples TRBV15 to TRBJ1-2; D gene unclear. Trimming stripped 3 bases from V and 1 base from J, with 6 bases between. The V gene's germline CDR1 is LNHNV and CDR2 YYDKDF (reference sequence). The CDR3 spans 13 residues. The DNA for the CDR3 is TGTGCCACCAGCAGGGATATTAACTATGGCTACACCTTC. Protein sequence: CATSRDINYGYTF.

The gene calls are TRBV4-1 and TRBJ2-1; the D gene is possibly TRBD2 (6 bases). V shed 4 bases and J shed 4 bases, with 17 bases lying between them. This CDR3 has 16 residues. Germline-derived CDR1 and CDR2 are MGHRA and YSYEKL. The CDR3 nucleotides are TGCGCCAGCAGCCGAGAGGAGGGGCAAGTTTACAATGAGCAGTTCTTC. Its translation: CASSREEGQVYNEQFF.

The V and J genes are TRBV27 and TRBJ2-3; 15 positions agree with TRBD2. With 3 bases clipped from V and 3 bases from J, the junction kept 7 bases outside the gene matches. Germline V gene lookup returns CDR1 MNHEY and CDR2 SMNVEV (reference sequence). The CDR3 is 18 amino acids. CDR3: CASSFQRTSGRGTDTQYF. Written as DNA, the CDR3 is TGTGCCAGCAGTTTTCAGAGGACTAGCGGGAGGGGAACAGATACGCAGTATTTT.

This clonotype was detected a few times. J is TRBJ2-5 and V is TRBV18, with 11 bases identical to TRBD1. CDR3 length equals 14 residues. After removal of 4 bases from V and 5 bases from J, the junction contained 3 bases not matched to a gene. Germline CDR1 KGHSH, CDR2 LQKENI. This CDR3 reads CASSQDRGQETQYF. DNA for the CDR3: TGTGCCAGCTCACAGGACAGGGGGCAGGAGACCCAGTACTTC. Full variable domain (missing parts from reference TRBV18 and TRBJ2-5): NAGVMQNPRHLVRRRGQEARLRCSPMKGHSHVYWYRQLPEEGLKFMVYLQKENIIDESGMPKERFSAEFPKEGPSILRIQQVVRGDSAAYFCASSQDRGQETQYFGPGTRLLVL.

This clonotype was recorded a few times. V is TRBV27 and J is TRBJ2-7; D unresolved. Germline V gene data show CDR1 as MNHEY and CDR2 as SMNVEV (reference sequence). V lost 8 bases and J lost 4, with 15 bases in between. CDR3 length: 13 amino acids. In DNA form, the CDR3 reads TGTGCCAGCGGTCCCCTGACGGATTACGAGCAGTACTTC. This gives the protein CASGPLTDYEQYF.

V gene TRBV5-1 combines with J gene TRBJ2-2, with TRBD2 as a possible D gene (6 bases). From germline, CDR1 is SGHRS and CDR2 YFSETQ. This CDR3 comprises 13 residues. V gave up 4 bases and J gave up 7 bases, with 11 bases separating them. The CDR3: CASSTLSGGELFF. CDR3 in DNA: TGCGCCAGCAGCACTCTTAGCGGCGGGGAGCTGTTTTTT.

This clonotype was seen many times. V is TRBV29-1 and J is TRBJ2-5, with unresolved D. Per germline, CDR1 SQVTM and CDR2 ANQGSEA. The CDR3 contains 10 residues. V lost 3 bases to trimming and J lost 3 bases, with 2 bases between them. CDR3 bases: TGCAGCGTTGAGAAAGAGACCCAGTACTTC. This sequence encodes CSVEKETQYF.

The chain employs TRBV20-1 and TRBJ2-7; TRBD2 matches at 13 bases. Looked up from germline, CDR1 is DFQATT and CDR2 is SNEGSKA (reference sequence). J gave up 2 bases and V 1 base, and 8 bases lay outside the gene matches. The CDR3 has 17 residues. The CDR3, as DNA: TGCAGTGCTAGAGCGGGAGGGGGACTAGCGGGACCCTACGAGCAGTACTTC. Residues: CSARAGGGLAGPYEQYF.